This record looks at one T cell receptor (beta chain) sequence and its context. The antigen remains unidentified. Germline lookup yields CDR1 SNHLY and CDR2 FYNNEI. This CDR3 comprises 14 residues. The V gene end was trimmed by 7 bases and the J gene end by 9 bases; junction bases not matched to a gene: 3. PCR amplification relied on 60 Vbeta primers (plus 13 Jbeta primers). The assay was immunoSEQ multiplex PCR, and TCRdb's table has in-frame clones only and misses some. Altogether 150,000 to 200,000 clones are present, over 75% being singletons, with the ten largest covering about 2.3%. The entry originates in a study of cytomegalovirus exposure and HLA in healthy donors. Overall study: There were approximately 81 million unique TCRs (from HLA-typed donors) in an early data release.

Study outcomes and limitations: Some TCR beta chains (roughly 160 of them) were listed as cytomegalovirus-associated. A few chains tied to CMV proved CMV antigen-specific in vitro.

V usage is TRBV2 and J usage is TRBJ2-1; 16 nucleotides line up with TRBD2. The sample was PBMCs. The receptor comes from a woman aged 45-65 years in good health and CMV-seronegative. Here the CDR3 DNA reads TGTGCCAGCAAGGGACTAGCGGGAGGGACTGAGCAGTTCTTC. This gives the protein CASKGLAGGTEQFF.